A selection of T cell receptor beta chains follows, all from one sample in a study of CD8+ T cells in alopecia areata. Profiled with immunoSEQ multiplex PCR; TCRdb holds only in-frame clones, not every one. Here the sample spans 130,000 to 150,000 clones, 75% to 90% being singletons. The source was CD8+ T cells sorted from blood, collected at week 0. These receptors were taken from a human donor with alopecia areata. The CDR3 runs from the conserved cysteine through the conserved F or W. The D gene is left open where the match is weak. Part of the rows lack a size; the others show once, few, many or a class for expanded clones.

v_gene	d_gene	j_gene	abundance	CDR3nt	CDR3aa
TRBV19	.	TRBJ1-1	.	TGTGCCAGTAGTATGGGTGGGACTGAAGCTTTCTTT	CASSMGGTEAFF
TRBV11-1	.	TRBJ2-2	.	TGTGCCAGCAGCCTGCCCGGGGAGCTGTTTTTT	CASSLPGELFF
TRBV6-5	.	TRBJ1-4	.	TGTGCCAGCAGTGAGTCCGAAAGTGAAAAACTGTTTTTT	CASSESESEKLFF
TRBV30	.	TRBJ2-7	.	TGTGCCTGGAGTGTTGCTCTAAGGAACGACGAGCAGTACTTC	CAWSVALRNDEQYF
TRBV27	.	TRBJ1-1	.	TGTGCCAGCAGTTTCGCGGCCTTGAGCACTGAAGCTTTCTTT	CASSFAALSTEAFF
TRBV11-3	.	TRBJ1-1	.	TGTGCCAGCAGCTTCGGGGCGGGGACTGAAGCTTTCTTT	CASSFGAGTEAFF
TRBV5-1	TRBD2	TRBJ2-1	.	TGCGCCAGCAGCTTGGTCGGGGAGGGCTCCTACAATGAGCAGTTCTTC	CASSLVGEGSYNEQFF
TRBV29-1	TRBD1	TRBJ2-7	.	TGCAGCGTTGAAGATCTAGGACAGGGGGAAGAGCAGTACTTC	CSVEDLGQGEEQYF
TRBV19	TRBD2	TRBJ2-5	.	TGTGCCAGTAGTATAGGACTAGCGGGACGTCAAGAGACCCAGTACTTC	CASSIGLAGRQETQYF
TRBV10-2	.	TRBJ1-1	.	TGCGCCAGCAGCGCCGGGCCTAGGGGTAGCACTGAAGCTTTCTTT	CASSAGPRGSTEAFF
TRBV9	.	TRBJ2-3	once	TGTGCCAGCGGACGAGATACGCAGTATTTT	CASGRDTQYF
TRBV19	TRBD2	TRBJ2-7	.	TGTGCCAGTAGTCCTGTTGCGGGAGGCACCTACGAGCAGTACTTC	CASSPVAGGTYEQYF
TRBV7-8	TRBD2	TRBJ2-3	.	TGTGCCAGCAGCTTAGGGCTTAGCGGGGGCCCCCAGGCGGATACGCAGTATTTT	CASSLGLSGGPQADTQYF
TRBV6-1	.	TRBJ1-2	.	TGTGCCAGCAGTGAAGCCGCGGTAGGCTATGGCTACACCTTC	CASSEAAVGYGYTF
TRBV27	TRBD2	TRBJ2-7	.	TGTGCCAGCAGTTTATGGACTAGCGGGAGAGGCGAGCAGTACTTC	CASSLWTSGRGEQYF
TRBV6-5	.	TRBJ2-3	once	TGTGCCAGCAGCTATACAGGGTCCCGCACAGATACGCAGTATTTT	CASSYTGSRTDTQYF
TRBV13	.	TRBJ2-3	few	TGTGCCAGCAGCTTAGACAGGTACACAGATACGCAGTATTTT	CASSLDRYTDTQYF
TRBV7-9	.	TRBJ2-3	.	TGTGCCAGCAGCTTAGGGCGTTGGGCAGTCCTCACGAAAGTAGATACGCAGTATTTT	CASSLGRWAVLTKVDTQYF
TRBV11-2	.	TRBJ2-1	.	TGTGCCAGCAGCCAAGATTCAACCGCGGCCTACAATGAGCAGTTCTTC	CASSQDSTAAYNEQFF
TRBV29-1	.	TRBJ2-1	.	TGCAGCGTTGTCCCACTAATGGGGCGTTTGGGATCCTACAATGAGCAGTTCTTC	CSVVPLMGRLGSYNEQFF
TRBV4-1	.	TRBJ2-7	.	TGCGCCAGCAGCCAAGGCTCCGGGACAAACTACGAGCAGTACTTC	CASSQGSGTNYEQYF
TRBV29-1	.	TRBJ2-7	.	TGCAGCGTTTACTCAGGGGGAGGGAGCGAGCAGTACTTC	CSVYSGGGSEQYF
TRBV5-4	.	TRBJ2-1	.	TGTGCCAGCAGCTTCCGAGAAGGCGATGAGCAGTTCTTC	CASSFREGDEQFF
TRBV18	TRBD1	TRBJ2-1	.	TGTGCCAGCTCACCTGACAGGGATGAGCAGTTCTTC	CASSPDRDEQFF
TRBV5-6	TRBD1	TRBJ2-7	.	TGTGCCAGCAGCTTGGTAAGAGGACAGGGGGCGATCCGGTACGAGCAGTACTTC	CASSLVRGQGAIRYEQYF
TRBV14	.	TRBJ2-1	.	TGTGCCAGCAGTCCTCCCTCCTACAATGAGCAGTTCTTC	CASSPPSYNEQFF
TRBV7-8	.	TRBJ2-3	.	TGTGCCAGCAGCTTACGACAGCTTGCAGATACGCAGTATTTT	CASSLRQLADTQYF
TRBV4-1	.	TRBJ2-7	.	TGCGCCAGCAGCCAAGATCCTGGTAGGACGGTAAGCTACGAGCAGTACTTC	CASSQDPGRTVSYEQYF
TRBV6-5	.	TRBJ1-5	.	TGTGCCAGCAGTTACTATGAGGGTCAGCCCCAGCATTTT	CASSYYEGQPQHF
TRBV7-9	.	TRBJ2-5	.	TGTGCCAGCAGCTACATTCAGGAGCAGTACTTC	CASSYIQEQYF
TRBV5-1	.	TRBJ1-2	.	TGCGCCAGCAGCACGGGGACGGATAGGTATGGCTACACCTTC	CASSTGTDRYGYTF
TRBV7-3	.	TRBJ2-7	once	TGTGCCAGCGCCACCTGGCAGGGCTACGAGCAGTACTTC	CASATWQGYEQYF
TRBV7-6	.	TRBJ2-3	.	TGTGCCAGCAGCCCGTCAGGGGGGAGGACAGATACGCAGTATTTT	CASSPSGGRTDTQYF
TRBV5-6	TRBD1	TRBJ2-7	.	TGTGCCAGCAGACCGACAGGGGCGGCCTACGAGCAGTACTTC	CASRPTGAAYEQYF
TRBV14	.	TRBJ2-3	.	TGTGCCAGCAGCCAAGTGGAGGGCACAGATACGCAGTATTTT	CASSQVEGTDTQYF
TRBV25-1	.	TRBJ2-1	.	TGTGCCAGCACTATGGGAAATGAGCAGTTCTTC	CASTMGNEQFF
TRBV27	.	TRBJ1-4	.	TGTGCCAGCAGAATAATGACAGACGATAATGAAAAACTGTTTTTT	CASRIMTDDNEKLFF
TRBV29-1	.	TRBJ2-5	.	TGCAGCGTTGAAGCTCGGGCAGATTTCCAAGAGACCCAGTACTTC	CSVEARADFQETQYF
TRBV29-1	TRBD2	TRBJ2-1	.	TGCAGCGTTGAAGGACTAGCGGGAGTTTATGAGCAGTTCTTC	CSVEGLAGVYEQFF
TRBV4-1	.	TRBJ2-1	.	TGCGCCAGCAGCCAAGAAGCTCCCTACAATGAGCAGTTCTTC	CASSQEAPYNEQFF
TRBV7-9	TRBD1	TRBJ2-7	.	TGTGCCAGCAGCTCCCCCACGGGACAGGGGAACGAGCAGTACTTC	CASSSPTGQGNEQYF
TRBV4-1	TRBD1	TRBJ2-7	.	TGCGCCAGCAGCCAAGAGGGGACAGGGGCCTACGAGCAGTACTTC	CASSQEGTGAYEQYF